This T cell receptor beta chain derives from a study of blood T cell repertoires in COVID-19. Trimming shortened V by 0 bases and J by 7 bases, and 15 bases separated the two germline ends. The length of the CDR3 is 15 residues. Germline loops: CDR1 SGHDN, CDR2 FVKESK. The assay was immunoSEQ multiplex PCR, and TCRdb's table has in-frame clones only and misses some. Of 60,000 to 65,000 clones in the sample, around 84% were seen once. The TCR was taken from a woman aged 60-70 years with acute or convalescent COVID-19. Sequencing was carried out using peripheral blood. The gene calls are TRBV14 and TRBJ1-2; the D is unclear. The chain's CDR3 is CASSQEAGFSGGYTF. The CDR3 DNA is TGTGCCAGCAGCCAAGAAGCCGGTTTTAGCGGTGGCTACACCTTC.